This TCR beta chain was sequenced in a study of T cells in Graves' hyperthyroidism and ophthalmopathy. Authors of the study amplified TCR beta CDR3 regions from RNA transcripts. HTBI primers drove first-round RT-PCR of the TCR CDR3. TCRdb re-analysed the multiplex PCR reads in MiXCR, keeping a single row per CDR3 protein. The sample has some 530,000 distinct CDR3 sequences, around a fifth seen once. This CDR3 comprises 15 residues. V was pared by 0 bases and J by 1 base, with 9 bases between. CDR1 and CDR2 (germline): LGHDT, YNNKEL (reference sequence). PBMCs were collected from a roughly 9.7 ml volume of fresh peripheral blood.

Sequenced material: blood. The sequence came from a woman aged 70-85 years with Graves' ophthalmopathy. The chain employs TRBV3-1 and TRBJ1-1, with D possibly matching TRBD1 (6 bases). CDR3 sequence reads: CASSQDRGGNTEAFF. The CDR3 DNA reads TGTGCCAGCAGCCAAGATAGGGGGGGGAACACTGAAGCTTTCTTT.